Shown below are 30 T cell receptor beta chains from a single sample sequenced in a study of cytomegalovirus exposure and HLA in healthy donors (dated by TCRdb to 2017 to 2019). The receptor library was made with the immunoSEQ multiplex PCR assay. For the multiplex PCR, a mixture combining 60 forward primers for TCR Vbeta segments and 13 reverse primers for TCR Jbeta segments was used. Held by TCRdb, this immuneACCESS table contains in-frame sequences only and omits some clones. Under half of the omission traces to an unresolved V gene where checked; the cause of the rest is unknown. Across this sample there are 100,000 to 120,000 clones, with over 70% seen only once. 1.3% of the sample is taken by the ten largest. The sample comprised PBMCs. These receptors were collected from a middle-aged man in good health and CMV-seronegative.

This clone turned up a few times. The chain has TRBV7-8 and TRBJ2-1, with D perhaps TRBD1 (5 bases). The V end was cut by 0 bases, the J end by 6 bases, with 9 bases between. The CDR3 sequence is 14 residues long. In germline, CDR1 is SGHVS, CDR2 FQNEAQ. CDR3 bases: TGTGCCAGCAGCTTAGCGCGGACAATCAATGAGCAGTTCTTC. It codes for CASSLARTINEQFF. The variable domain in full, with the rest retrieved from reference TRBV7-8 and TRBJ2-1, is GAGVSQSPRYKVAKRGQDVALRCDPISGHVSLFWYQQALGQGPEFLTYFQNEAQLDKSGLPSDRFFAERPEGSVSTLKIQRTQQEDSAVYLCASSLARTINEQFFGPGTRLTVL.

The chain recombines TRBV4-1 with TRBJ1-1; no clear D gene. The ends were cut back, 3 bases at V and 0 bases at J, with 8 bases in the middle. The germline V gene encodes CDR1 MGHRA and CDR2 YSYEKL. This CDR3 is built from 14 residues. The DNA for the CDR3 is TGCGCCAGCAGCCAGAGGGCCTTGAACACTGAAGCTTTCTTT. Amino acid sequence: CASSQRALNTEAFF.

This clone came up a few times. The chain carries TRBV7-6 and TRBJ1-5, with 12 bases aligning to TRBD1. With V trimmed by 2 bases and J by 3 bases, 11 bases remained unmatched. Per the germline V gene, CDR1 is SGHVS and CDR2 is FNYEAQ. This CDR3 has 19 residues. CDR3 protein: CASSLLPEGTGGVNQPQHF. The CDR3 coding sequence is TGTGCCAGCAGCTTACTTCCGGAGGGGACAGGGGGCGTCAATCAGCCCCAGCATTTT.

V is TRBV7-2 and J is TRBJ2-7, with 10 bases fitting TRBD1. This CDR3 has 15 amino acids. The trim removed 0 bases at V and 3 bases at J, leaving 2 bases unmatched. The germline CDR1 and CDR2 sequences are SGHTA and FQGNSA. CDR3 in amino acids: CASSLAWTGGYEQYF. CDR3 in DNA: TGTGCCAGCAGCTTAGCGTGGACAGGGGGCTACGAGCAGTACTTC.

This clone was seen only a few times. This sample includes further DNA sequences coding for the same CDR3. This chain uses TRBV7-6 with TRBJ2-5; 10 nucleotides agree with TRBD1. Germline CDR1 is SGHVS and CDR2 is FNYEAQ. V lost 0 bases, J lost 2 bases, and 3 bases stayed unmatched. CDR3 size: 16 residues. CDR3 DNA: TGTGCCAGCAGCTTAGCCCCGGGACAGGGGCAAGAGACCCAGTACTTC. Its protein product is CASSLAPGQGQETQYF.

The rearrangement uses TRBV11-2 and TRBJ1-6; TRBD1 aligns across 9 bases. In germline, CDR1 is SGHAT, CDR2 FQNNGV. This CDR3 is 17 amino acids long. V dropped 0 bases and J dropped 7; count of bases not matched to a gene: 7. CDR3 DNA sequence: TGTGCCAGCAGCTTAGATAACAGGGGGCCCGGGAATTCACCCCTCCACTTT. Residues: CASSLDNRGPGNSPLHF.

The chain combines TRBV27 with TRBJ2-3; 9 bases map to TRBD2. From germline, CDR1 is MNHEY and CDR2 SMNVEV (reference sequence). The CDR3 is 16 amino acids. V dropped 0 bases and J dropped 0; count of bases not matched to a gene: 1. The CDR3 here is CASSLSAGGSTDTQYF. In nucleotides, the CDR3 is TGTGCCAGCAGTTTATCGGCGGGGGGGAGCACAGATACGCAGTATTTT.

The rearrangement links TRBV5-1 to TRBJ1-1, with 12 positions matching TRBD1. Unmatched junction bases numbered 6, after V lost 2 bases and J lost 7 bases. This CDR3 spans 15 amino acids. Germline-derived CDR1 and CDR2 are SGHRS and YFSETQ. The CDR3 DNA reads TGCGCCAGCAGCTTTCACCGGGACAGGGGGCTTGAAGCTTTCTTT. Its protein product is CASSFHRDRGLEAFF. Full variable domain (rest looked up from reference TRBV5-1 and TRBJ1-1): KAGVTQTPRYLIKTRGQQVTLSCSPISGHRSVSWYQQTPGQGLQFLFEYFSETQRNKGNFPGRFSGRQFSNSRSEMNVSTLELGDSALYLCASSFHRDRGLEAFFGQGTRLTVV.

This clone was seen only a few times. The chain has TRBV10-3 and TRBJ2-3, with a weak D call TRBD1 (7 bases). The CDR3 loop spans 15 amino acids. The V and J ends lost 4 bases and 2 bases respectively, with 13 bases between them. Germline CDR1 and CDR2: ENHRY and SYGVKD. Written as DNA, the CDR3 is TGTGCCATCAGTGGACAGGGAGGAGTCACAGATACGCAGTATTTT. It yields the protein CAISGQGGVTDTQYF.

The genes are TRBV19 and TRBJ2-7; 8 nucleotides agree with TRBD1. The CDR3 length is 14 residues. V trimming: 4 bases; J trimming: 4 bases; junction bases outside the gene matches: 6. Germline V CDR1 and CDR2: LNHDA, SQIVND (reference sequence). The CDR3 nucleotides are TGTGCCAGTAGTACCCTTCGGACAGGGTACGAGCAGTACTTC. Translation: CASSTLRTGYEQYF.

A single count supports this clone. The rearrangement links TRBV30 to TRBJ1-1, with 9 positions matching TRBD1. The junction had 3 bases not matched to a gene; V was cut back by 3 bases and J by 4 bases. CDR1 is GTSNPN and CDR2 is SVGIG in the germline V gene (reference sequence). The CDR3 length is 13 residues. CDR3: CAWRGQGGTEAFF. The CDR3 DNA reads TGTGCCTGGAGGGGACAGGGAGGCACTGAAGCTTTCTTT.

This clone has a single count. The chain links TRBV4-1 to TRBJ2-3, with D tentatively TRBD2 (5 bases). The CDR3 runs 15 residues. Germline V gene lookup returns CDR1 MGHRA and CDR2 YSYEKL. Trimming removed 2 bases from V and 0 bases from J, with 9 bases in between. CDR3 protein: CASSQLALSTDTQYF. The DNA for the CDR3 is TGCGCCAGCAGCCAACTAGCCCTTAGCACAGATACGCAGTATTTT.

The chain has TRBV30 and TRBJ1-4; D unresolved. The CDR3 spans 11 residues. The germline V and J ends were trimmed by 2 bases and 11 bases, with 9 bases remaining between them. The germline gives CDR1 GTSNPN, CDR2 SVGIG (reference sequence). CDR3 loop: CAWSSRTKLFF. The CDR3 DNA sequence: TGTGCCTGGAGTTCCAGAACCAAACTGTTTTTT.

On this clone itself: Other DNA sequences of this sample code for an identical CDR3. The chain employs TRBV2 and TRBJ2-1; a possible D gene is TRBD2 (6 bases). The CDR3 spans 16 residues. The ends were cut back, 1 base at V and 0 bases at J, with 10 bases in the middle. CDR1 SNHLY and CDR2 FYNNEI come from the germline V gene. CDR3 sequence reads: CASSEDGGSSYNEQFF. For the CDR3, the DNA is TGTGCCAGCAGTGAAGACGGGGGTAGCTCCTACAATGAGCAGTTCTTC.

This clone was seen more than once but under ten times. The V and J genes are TRBV11-2 and TRBJ2-3; no clear D. V was cut by 1 base and J by 0 bases, with 11 bases left in between. The CDR3 consists of 16 residues. CDR1 SGHAT and CDR2 FQNNGV come from the germline V gene. CDR3 residues: CASSLGYPGSTDTQYF. CDR3 sequence (DNA): TGTGCCAGCAGCTTAGGCTACCCCGGTAGCACAGATACGCAGTATTTT.

This clone was recorded only once. The genes are TRBV30 and TRBJ1-2, with 7 nucleotides matching TRBD1. This CDR3 has 17 amino acids. V shed 4 bases, J shed 8 bases, and the junction held 22 bases outside the gene matches. Germline-derived CDR1 and CDR2 are GTSNPN and SVGIG (reference sequence). The CDR3: CAWIRSPQGQLRSGYTF. CDR3 sequence (DNA): TGTGCCTGGATACGCTCACCGCAGGGACAGCTCAGATCGGGCTACACCTTC.

CDR3 loop: CSVETRNTQYF. The CDR3 nucleotides read TGCAGCGTTGAAACTAGGAATACGCAGTATTTT. The gene calls are TRBV29-1 and TRBJ2-3; D perhaps matches TRBD2 (5 bases). Trimming shortened V by 2 bases and J by 7 bases, and 7 bases separated the two germline ends. The CDR3 spans 11 residues. Germline lookup yields CDR1 SQVTM and CDR2 ANQGSEA.

This clone has just a few counts. V and J are TRBV11-3 and TRBJ2-7, with 11 bases identical to TRBD1. The trim removed 5 bases at V and 6 bases at J, leaving 6 bases unmatched. The CDR3 is made up of 14 amino acids. The germline V gene has CDR1 SGHNT and CDR2 YENEEA. CDR3 nucleotides: TGTGCCAGCAGCCTAGGACAGGGGGCGAGCGAGCAGTACTTC. Residues: CASSLGQGASEQYF.

The chain combines TRBV2 with TRBJ2-5; D not certain. The J call could be wrong; TRBJ2-7 is a better fit for the DNA end. The CDR3 runs 13 residues. CDR1 is SNHLY and CDR2 is FYNNEI in the germline V gene. Here the CDR3 reads CASSGESSYEQYF. CDR3 DNA sequence: TGTGCCAGCAGTGGGGAATCTAGCTACGAGCAGTACTTC.

The chain joins TRBV7-9 to TRBJ2-7; 13 positions agree with TRBD2. Germline CDR1 is SEHNR and CDR2 is FQNEAQ (reference sequence). The CDR3 consists of 18 residues. V dropped 6 bases and J dropped 0; count of bases not matched to a gene: 11. CDR3 region: CASSKDSWTSGGSYEQYF. The DNA for the CDR3 is TGTGCCAGCAGTAAGGACAGCTGGACTAGCGGGGGCTCCTACGAGCAGTACTTC.

This chain joins TRBV7-9 and TRBJ2-7, with 7 bases matching TRBD2. The CDR3 is 15 amino acids. J lost 4 bases, V lost 2 bases, and 8 bases had no gene match. Germline V gene data show CDR1 as SEHNR and CDR2 as FQNEAQ (reference sequence). DNA for the CDR3: TGTGCCAGCAGCTTAAAACAAGCGGGGAAATACGAGCAGTACTTC. It encodes CASSLKQAGKYEQYF.

CDR3 residues: CASSVTDIYGYTF. The CDR3 DNA reads TGTGCCAGCAGCGTGACGGACATCTATGGCTACACCTTC. This sequence joins TRBV7-9 and TRBJ1-2, with a possible D match to TRBD1 (5 bases). Germline V gene sequence: CDR1 SEHNR, CDR2 FQNEAQ (reference sequence). Between the trimmed V and J ends, which lost 5 bases and 4 bases, there was a span of 11 bases. The CDR3 is 13 amino acids.

The V gene is TRBV30, the J gene TRBJ2-7; 10 bases fit TRBD2. From germline, CDR1 is GTSNPN and CDR2 SVGIG (reference sequence). The CDR3 runs to 19 residues. J lost 2 bases, V lost 0 bases, and 16 bases had no gene match. CDR3 nucleotide sequence: TGTGCCTGGAGTGTTGTCGGACGGACTAGCGGCCACTCCCCCTACGAGCAGTACTTC. Translating gives CAWSVVGRTSGHSPYEQYF.

The gene calls are TRBV21-1 and TRBJ1-4. TRBV21-1 is annotated as a pseudogene. This CDR3 contains 15 residues. Written as DNA, the CDR3 is TGTGCCAGCAGCAAAAAGAGAAAGCCTAATGAAAAACTGTTTTTT. This codes for CASSKKRKPNEKLFF.

The gene calls are TRBV6-4 and TRBJ1-2; D call uncertain. Germline V gene lookup returns CDR1 MRHNA and CDR2 SNTAGT. V lost 8 bases to trimming and J lost 3 bases, with 13 bases between them. CDR3 size: 13 residues. The CDR3 nucleotides read TGTGCCAGCTCCCACGACGACTACTATGGCTACACCTTC. Protein: CASSHDDYYGYTF.

The chain has TRBV6-5 and TRBJ1-1, with 10 bases aligning to TRBD1. The germline CDR1 and CDR2 sequences are MNHEY and SVGAGI. The J segment lost 7 bases and the V segment lost 5 bases, leaving 10 bases of the junction unmatched. The CDR3 sequence is 15 residues long. The CDR3 is CASSALGTGVIEAFF. The CDR3 coding sequence is TGTGCCAGCAGTGCTTTGGGGACAGGGGTGATTGAAGCTTTCTTT.

The chain employs TRBV25-1 and TRBJ2-3; D is possibly TRBD2 (6 bases). The V gene lost 4 bases and the J gene lost 12 bases, with 14 bases spanning the gap. CDR3 size: 12 residues. The V gene's germline CDR1 is MGHDK and CDR2 SYGVNS. The CDR3 region has the DNA TGTGCCAGCAGTGGGCCGGAGGGAAAACAGTATTTT. This encodes CASSGPEGKQYF.

V is TRBV4-2 and J is TRBJ2-3; TRBD1 matches at 7 bases. There are 14 residues in the CDR3. V lost 0 bases and J lost 4; bases outside the gene matches: 1. Germline V CDR1 and CDR2: LGHNA, YNFKEQ. In DNA form, the CDR3 reads TGTGCCAGCAGCCAAGAGGGACAGTCAGATACGCAGTATTTT. Translation gives CASSQEGQSDTQYF.

The CDR3 spells CASSETGRNQPQHF. CDR3 in DNA: TGTGCCAGCAGTGAGACAGGGCGCAATCAGCCCCAGCATTTT. The chain joins TRBV25-1 to TRBJ1-5; 7 bases match TRBD1. Germline trimming cut 3 bases from V and 2 bases from J; bases unmatched to any gene: 1. The CDR3 loop spans 14 amino acids. Germline V gene sequence: CDR1 MGHDK, CDR2 SYGVNS.

This clone was seen a handful of times. The rearrangement links TRBV5-1 to TRBJ2-2; D may be TRBD2 (6 bases). The germline V and J ends were trimmed by 2 bases and 3 bases, with 8 bases remaining between them. The CDR3 has 14 amino acids. Germline CDR1 reads SGHRS; CDR2 reads YFSETQ. CDR3 sequence (DNA): TGCGCCAGCAGCTTCGGGACTTACACCGGGGAGCTGTTTTTT. It codes for CASSFGTYTGELFF. Full variable domain (outside the CDR3, taken from reference TRBV5-1 and TRBJ2-2): KAGVTQTPRYLIKTRGQQVTLSCSPISGHRSVSWYQQTPGQGLQFLFEYFSETQRNKGNFPGRFSGRQFSNSRSEMNVSTLELGDSALYLCASSFGTYTGELFFGEGSRLTVL.